This TCR beta chain was captured by sequencing in a study of control samples from healthy donors and cancer patients. Germline V gene lookup returns CDR1 SGHAT and CDR2 FQNNGV. V trimming: 8 bases; J trimming: 7 bases; junction bases outside the gene matches: 10. The CDR3 extends over 14 amino acids. The protocol was immunoSEQ multiplex PCR, while the TCRdb copy is restricted to in-frame clones and leaves out a portion. Of 150,000 or so clones listed, 85% to 90% are singletons. This chain links TRBV11-2 with TRBJ2-2; 7 nucleotides agree with TRBD2. The sequencing sample was made of blood. The TCR was taken from a woman aged 30 to 39 in good health. The DNA for the CDR3 is TGTGCCAGCGGACCAGAACTAGCGAGCGGGGAGCTGTTTTTT. This translates into CASGPELASGELFF.